This entry features one T cell receptor (beta chain) sequence. The antigen is unknown. Libraries were prepared by immunoSEQ multiplex PCR; TCRdb keeps only in-frame clonotypes and omits some of them. The sample gives around 82,000 clones, about 88% of which show up once; 16% is in the top ten. The sample is drawn from a study of radiotherapy plus CTLA-4 blockade in lung cancer. Study-wide results and limits: In blood, early T cell clone dynamics reportedly predicted response best, together with interferon-beta.

The sample consisted of peripheral blood, taken from a patient treated with radiotherapy plus ipilimumab. The clonotype was recovered from a human donor with non-small cell lung cancer that progressed on radiotherapy plus ipilimumab.

CDR3 loop: CASFSRDRFSYGYTF. As DNA, the CDR3 is TGTGCCAGCTTCTCCCGGGACAGGTTTTCCTATGGCTACACCTTC. This chain joins TRBV28 and TRBJ1-2, with TRBD1 identical over 8 bases. The germline gives CDR1 MDHEN, CDR2 SYDVKM. This CDR3 comprises 15 residues. V was clipped by 8 bases and J by 4 bases; unmatched bases: 12.